The 29 T cell receptor beta chains in this list originate from one sample, sequenced in a study of T cell responses to AZD1222 COVID-19 vaccine. Profiling relied on immunoSEQ multiplex PCR, and the TCRdb table lists in-frame clones only, not all of them. The sample has tens of thousands of clones, roughly 88% seen once; the top ten hold 22%. The sequences come from peripheral blood, collected on day 0 of AZD1222 vaccination. The origin of the receptors is an adult in good health.

The V gene is TRBV4-2, the J gene TRBJ1-3; D gene unclear. Trimming removed 0 bases from V and 4 bases from J, with 13 bases in between. Looked up from germline, CDR1 is LGHNA and CDR2 is YNFKEQ. This CDR3 spans 16 amino acids. CDR3 sequence reads: CASSQDLGVSGNTIYF. DNA of the CDR3: TGTGCCAGCAGCCAAGATCTTGGGGTTTCCGGAAACACCATATATTTT.

This chain links TRBV5-1 with TRBJ1-2; 9 bases map to TRBD1. V was clipped by 4 bases and J by 3 bases; unmatched bases: 7. The CDR3 covers 15 residues. CDR1 SGHRS and CDR2 YFSETQ come from the germline V gene. CDR3 sequence: CASSLQGANDYGYTF. Written as DNA, the CDR3 is TGCGCCAGCAGCCTACAGGGGGCGAATGACTATGGCTACACCTTC.

V gene TRBV6-2 or TRBV6-3 combines with J gene TRBJ2-7; D possibly matches TRBD1 or TRBD2 (5 bases each). Trimming removed 6 bases at V and 2 bases at J, with 17 bases between. CDR1 is MNHEY and CDR2 is SVGEGT in the germline V gene. The CDR3 is made up of 15 amino acids. CDR3 residues: CASSRTGTVTYEQYF. The CDR3 region has the DNA TGTGCCAGCAGCCGAACCGGGACCGTAACCTACGAGCAGTACTTC.

The V gene is TRBV30, the J gene TRBJ1-2; maybe TRBD1 (5 bases). The CDR3 sequence is 15 residues long. CDR1 is GTSNPN, CDR2 SVGIG, per germline (reference sequence). V was cut by 2 bases and J by 6 bases, with 19 bases left in between. The CDR3 loop is CAWSPQRGGYDGYTF. In nucleotides, the CDR3 is TGTGCCTGGAGTCCCCAGCGGGGGGGGTATGATGGCTACACCTTC.

With respect to this clone: One end of the junction does not line up with germline, which may come from a read error. This chain links TRBV6-5 with TRBJ2-7, with 7 bases aligning to TRBD1. In germline, CDR1 is MNHEY, CDR2 SVGAGI. There are 14 residues in the CDR3. This CDR3 is CASRQTGSDYEQYF. CDR3 in DNA: TGTGCAAGCAGGCAGACAGGGTCCGACTACGAGCAGTACTTC.

Turning to this clone: At one of its ends the junction is not consistent with the germline gene, which may arise from a read error. CDR3 sequence reads: CASRVGGPGGPMNTEAFF. DNA of the CDR3: TGTGCCAGCCGCGTAGGGGGGCCAGGGGGCCCGATGAACACTGAAGCTTTCTTT. The chain joins TRBV9 to TRBJ1-1, with 8 nucleotides matching TRBD1. The CDR3 consists of 18 residues. The germline V gene encodes CDR1 SGDLS and CDR2 YYNGEE.

The chain has TRBV7-9 and TRBJ1-6, with no clear D. Germline CDR1 is SEHNR and CDR2 is FQNEAQ (reference sequence). V lost 7 bases to trimming and J lost 8 bases, with 12 bases between them. This CDR3 contains 13 residues. The CDR3, as DNA: TGTGCCAGCACCAAAACCCGAGATTCACCCCTCCACTTT. This codes for CASTKTRDSPLHF.

The chain couples TRBV7-9 to TRBJ1-5, with a tentative D call TRBD1 (5 bases). The CDR3 sequence is 14 residues long. Germline loops: CDR1 SEHNR, CDR2 FQNEAQ (reference sequence). The germline V and J ends were trimmed by 0 bases and 8 bases, with 11 bases remaining between them. This CDR3 reads CASSLAGVLEPQHF. The DNA of the CDR3 is TGTGCCAGCAGCTTAGCGGGGGTTCTGGAGCCCCAGCATTTT.

The rearrangement uses TRBV29-1 and TRBJ2-7, with D perhaps matching TRBD2 (5 bases). Germline V CDR1 and CDR2: SQVTM, ANQGSEA. V lost 7 bases and J lost 5, with 12 bases in between. This CDR3 has 11 residues. The CDR3 reads CSATRANEQYF. As DNA, the CDR3 is TGCAGCGCCACGAGGGCCAACGAGCAGTACTTC.

The chain employs TRBV15 and TRBJ1-5; 10 positions agree with TRBD1. The V gene's germline CDR1 is LNHNV and CDR2 YYDKDF (reference sequence). The J segment lost 2 bases and the V segment lost 3 bases, leaving 7 bases of the junction unmatched. The CDR3 covers 17 residues. The CDR3 DNA is TGTGCCACCAGCAGCAACCGGGACAGGGGAGGCAATCAGCCCCAGCATTTT. This encodes CATSSNRDRGGNQPQHF.

The gene calls are TRBV2 and TRBJ1-5; 7 bases line up with TRBD1. CDR3 length equals 15 residues. Trimming removed 4 bases from V and 4 bases from J; junction bases left unmatched: 7. From germline, CDR1 is SNHLY and CDR2 FYNNEI. This CDR3 reads CASSGRDRANQPQHF. The CDR3 DNA follows: TGTGCCAGCAGTGGACGTGACAGGGCTAATCAGCCCCAGCATTTT.

This clone was seen once. This chain connects TRBV19 to TRBJ1-5; 8 nucleotides line up with TRBD1. V shed 3 bases and J 6 bases; nucleotides not matched to a gene: 10. The CDR3 loop spans 16 amino acids. Germline V CDR1 and CDR2: LNHDA, SQIVND (reference sequence). CDR3 region: CASSIPDRVHSQPQHF. Written as DNA, the CDR3 is TGTGCCAGTAGTATCCCGGACAGGGTTCATAGTCAGCCCCAGCATTTT.

The chain recombines TRBV19 with TRBJ2-7; D may correspond to TRBD1 or TRBD2 (6 bases each). CDR1 LNHDA and CDR2 SQIVND come from the germline V gene (reference sequence). The CDR3 extends over 13 amino acids. The V gene lost 4 bases and the J gene lost 2 bases, with 9 bases spanning the gap. DNA of the CDR3: TGTGCCAGTAGTAAGGGGGGAACCTACGAGCAGTACTTC. Protein sequence: CASSKGGTYEQYF.

J is TRBJ1-3 and V is TRBV4-3; TRBD1 might be the D (5 bases). V shed 0 bases and J shed 0 bases, with 21 bases lying between them. The germline CDR1 and CDR2 sequences are LGHNA and YSLEER. This CDR3 is built from 20 residues. The chain's CDR3 is CASSQDLGPTANHSGNTIYF. In DNA, the CDR3 is TGCGCCAGCAGCCAAGATCTGGGGCCAACCGCCAACCACTCTGGAAACACCATATATTTT.

CDR3 residues: CASSLAFGGNTEAFF. The CDR3 DNA follows: TGTGCCAGCAGCTTAGCATTCGGGGGGAACACTGAAGCTTTCTTT. The gene calls are TRBV7-2 and TRBJ1-1, with D possibly being TRBD1 (5 bases). V gave up 0 bases and J gave up 1 base, with 9 bases separating them. Germline loops: CDR1 SGHTA, CDR2 FQGNSA. CDR3 length: 15 amino acids.

The chain joins TRBV7-2 to TRBJ2-3; perhaps D is TRBD1 or TRBD2 (5 bases each). The V gene's germline CDR1 is SGHTA and CDR2 FQGNSA. The V end was cut by 3 bases, the J end by 5 bases, with 12 bases between. This CDR3 contains 14 residues. CDR3 protein: CASSFPGLGDTQYF. In DNA, the CDR3 is TGTGCCAGCAGCTTCCCGGGGCTGGGAGATACGCAGTATTTT.

The rearrangement uses TRBV5-1 and TRBJ2-3; D ambiguous. V gave up 4 bases and J gave up 4 bases, with 7 bases separating them. The germline CDR1 and CDR2 sequences are SGHRS and YFSETQ. The CDR3 is made up of 12 amino acids. The CDR3 sequence: CASSLVADTQYF. For the CDR3, the DNA is TGCGCCAGCAGCCTAGTGGCAGATACGCAGTATTTT.

The V and J genes are TRBV27 and TRBJ1-1; D possibly corresponds to TRBD1 (5 bases). Germline CDR1 MNHEY, CDR2 SMNVEV (reference sequence). The V gene lost 5 bases and the J gene lost 4 bases, with 14 bases spanning the gap. The CDR3 extends over 14 amino acids. The CDR3 nucleotides are TGTGCCAGCAGTCTCAGGGAAGGGATCACTGAAGCTTTCTTT. The encoded protein is CASSLREGITEAFF.

CDR3 sequence: CASSPTDRGVEAFF. The CDR3 nucleotides are TGTGCCAGCAGTCCCACGGACAGGGGAGTTGAAGCTTTCTTT. This chain uses TRBV28 with TRBJ1-1; 9 bases are shared with TRBD1. The CDR3 spans 14 residues. V shed 5 bases, J shed 7 bases, and the junction held 8 bases outside the gene matches. The germline CDR1 and CDR2 sequences are MDHEN and SYDVKM.

Only one count was recorded for this clone. This sequence joins TRBV21-1 and TRBJ1-2. TRBV21-1 is labeled a pseudogene. The CDR3 has 15 residues. CDR3 in DNA: TGTGCCAGCAGCAAAGAGGGCAGACGTAACTATGGCTACACCTTC. Its protein product is CASSKEGRRNYGYTF.

The V gene is TRBV7-2, the J gene TRBJ1-5; weak D call: TRBD1 (5 bases). Trimming stripped 4 bases from V and 5 bases from J, with 15 bases between. The CDR3 is 15 residues long. The V gene's germline CDR1 is SGHTA and CDR2 FQGNSA. The CDR3 DNA reads as TGTGCCAGCAGCTCAGCTTCCTGGGGGGATCAGCCCCAGCATTTT. Its protein product is CASSSASWGDQPQHF. The variable domain in full, with the rest retrieved from reference TRBV7-2 and TRBJ1-5, is GAGVSQSPSNKVTEKGKDVELRCDPISGHTALYWYRQSLGQGLEFLIYFQGNSAPDKSGLPSDRFSAERTGGSVSTLTIQRTQQEDSAVYLCASSSASWGDQPQHFGDGTRLSIL.

This sequence joins TRBV30 and TRBJ1-2; D possibly corresponds to TRBD1 (6 bases). The V and J ends lost 4 bases and 6 bases respectively, with 15 bases between them. This CDR3 is 13 amino acids long. From germline, CDR1 is GTSNPN and CDR2 SVGIG (reference sequence). The CDR3 here is CAWTSRGGDGYTF. DNA of the CDR3: TGTGCCTGGACGAGTCGAGGGGGTGATGGCTACACCTTC.

The chain recombines TRBV6-5 with TRBJ1-2; 7 bases are a match to TRBD1. This CDR3 has 13 amino acids. Germline lookup yields CDR1 MNHEY and CDR2 SVGAGI. V was pared by 6 bases and J by 7 bases, with 8 bases of the junction left unmatched. The CDR3 protein is CASSDRVGFGYTF. CDR3 nucleotide sequence: TGTGCCAGCAGCGACAGGGTTGGGTTTGGCTACACCTTC.

This clone has a single count. For the CDR3, the DNA is TGTGCCAGCAGCCAAGAGTGGGCTAGCGGGGGGGCAAGTTTCTACGAGCAGTACTTC. Encoded protein: CASSQEWASGGASFYEQYF. V and J are TRBV4-2 and TRBJ2-7, with 12 nucleotides matching TRBD2. The CDR3 contains 19 residues. The J segment lost 3 bases and the V segment lost 0 bases, leaving 12 bases of the junction unmatched. CDR1 is LGHNA and CDR2 is YNFKEQ in the germline V gene.

The J gene is TRBJ1-1, the V gene TRBV5-1, with D tentatively TRBD1 (6 bases). Germline CDR1 and CDR2: SGHRS and YFSETQ. The germline V and J ends were trimmed by 1 base and 1 base, with 14 bases remaining between them. The CDR3 is 16 residues long. DNA for the CDR3: TGCGCCAGCAGCTTGTTTCATGGGACAAGGAACACTGAAGCTTTCTTT. Amino acids: CASSLFHGTRNTEAFF.

The chain joins TRBV27 to TRBJ1-2; TRBD1 matches at 7 bases. Trimming cost V 6 bases and J 7 bases; bases outside gene matches: 8. The length of the CDR3 is 13 residues. Per germline, CDR1 MNHEY and CDR2 SMNVEV (reference sequence). The CDR3 DNA follows: TGTGCCAGCAGCCGACAAACAGGGGCTGGCTACACCTTC. This translates into CASSRQTGAGYTF.

The sample holds a few counts of this clone. The gene calls are TRBV19 and TRBJ1-2; 9 positions agree with TRBD1. The germline V gene has CDR1 LNHDA and CDR2 SQIVND (reference sequence). Losses at the gene ends were 7 bases for V and 8 bases for J; bases not matched to a gene: 5. This CDR3 comprises 12 residues. CDR3 region: CASKDRGDGYTF. DNA for the CDR3: TGTGCCAGTAAGGACAGGGGAGACGGCTACACCTTC.

The chain has TRBV28 and TRBJ1-2; D is undetermined. Germline assignment: CDR1 MDHEN and CDR2 SYDVKM. The CDR3 is made up of 12 amino acids. The V gene lost 5 bases and the J gene lost 5 bases, with 9 bases spanning the gap. CDR3 amino acids: CASSPRTYGYTF. CDR3 bases: TGTGCCAGCAGTCCTCGGACGTATGGCTACACCTTC.

The chain is built from TRBV6-5 and TRBJ1-4, with D perhaps matching TRBD1 (6 bases). The CDR3 length is 15 residues. V lost 0 bases, J lost 8 bases, and 13 bases lay in between. The germline CDR1 and CDR2 sequences are MNHEY and SVGAGI. CDR3 residues: CASSYSRQGLEKLFF. The CDR3, as DNA: TGTGCCAGCAGTTACTCGCGGCAGGGGCTCGAAAAACTGTTTTTT.